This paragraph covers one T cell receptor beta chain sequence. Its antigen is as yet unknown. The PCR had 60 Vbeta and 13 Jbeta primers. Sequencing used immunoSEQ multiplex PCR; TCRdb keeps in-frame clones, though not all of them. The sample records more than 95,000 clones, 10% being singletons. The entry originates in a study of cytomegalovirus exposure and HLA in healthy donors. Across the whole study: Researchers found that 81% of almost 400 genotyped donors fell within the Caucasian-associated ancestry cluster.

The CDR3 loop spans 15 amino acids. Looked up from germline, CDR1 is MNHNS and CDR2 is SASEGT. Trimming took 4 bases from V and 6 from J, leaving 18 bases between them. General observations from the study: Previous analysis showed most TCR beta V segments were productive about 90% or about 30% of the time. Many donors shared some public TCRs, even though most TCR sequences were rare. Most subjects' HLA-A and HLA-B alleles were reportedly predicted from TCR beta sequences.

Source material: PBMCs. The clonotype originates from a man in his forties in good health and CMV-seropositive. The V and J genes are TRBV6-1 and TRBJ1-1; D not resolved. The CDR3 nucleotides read TGTGCCAGCAGTGGCAGTTTTGGTGATGTGCCTGAAGCTTTCTTT. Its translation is CASSGSFGDVPEAFF.